The TCR beta chain described here comes from a study of T cell changes during pregnancy in multiple sclerosis. Germline assignment: CDR1 GTSNPN and CDR2 SVGIG (reference sequence). Trimming shortened V by 1 base and J by 6 bases, and 6 bases separated the two germline ends. CDR3 size: 12 residues. TCRdb keeps only in-frame clones here, not all; method: immunoSEQ multiplex PCR. The sample lists approximately 61,000 clones, around nine tenths occurring once. The sequence was obtained from a female donor in good health, enrolled as a control in a pregnancy study. The chain recombines TRBV30 with TRBJ1-4; D is unresolved. The specimen comprised peripheral blood, sampled in the first trimester of pregnancy. The chain's CDR3 is CAWSGIYEKLFF. Here the CDR3 DNA reads TGTGCCTGGAGTGGTATATATGAAAAACTGTTTTTT.